This record looks at one T cell receptor (beta chain) sequence and its context. The data derive from a study of patients and donors after allogeneic stem cell transplantation. The CDR3 runs 13 residues. CDR1 and CDR2 from the germline V gene are LGHNT and FRNRAP. V was clipped by 5 bases and J by 10 bases; unmatched bases: 8. TCRdb used MiXCR to reprocess the RT-PCR reads, holding one entry per CDR3 protein. The sample lists about 30,000 distinct CDR3 sequences; roughly 7.3% were seen once. The specimen was blood, either unsorted or a sorted T cell fraction (not recorded which). This rearrangement joins TRBV12-5 to TRBJ2-3; 8 nucleotides line up with TRBD1. The TCR sequence derives from a human donor who was either an allogeneic HSCT recipient or a stem cell or donor lymphocyte infusion donor (not recorded which). It is not recorded whose cells these are; they may come from a transplant donor. CDR3 nucleotide sequence: TGTGCTAGTGGTCCTCAGGGGGCAGCGGCGCAGTATTTT. This encodes CASGPQGAAAQYF.